This T cell receptor (beta chain) was recorded in a study of Ad26.COV2.S vaccination and SARS-CoV-2 variants (dated by TCRdb to about 2021). Background for the entire study: Donors in the vaccine arm were drawn from COV1001, a phase I-IIa trial of Ad26.COV2.S in healthy adults that was multicentre, randomized, double-blind and placebo-controlled. Ad26.COV2.S was given intramuscularly at 5x10^10 or 1x10^11 viral particles, as a single shot or as two shots 56 days apart. Sequencing of the TCRbeta repertoire served to evaluate the specificity and breadth of SARS-CoV-2-reactive T cell receptors following Ad26.COV2.S vaccination. The TCR-sequenced set comprised around 32 samples: approximately 20 Ad26.COV2.S vaccine recipients, 5 placebo recipients and 8 SARS-CoV-2 convalescent individuals. Trial participants were randomized into five groups of five: low-dose or high-dose Ad26.COV2.S given once or twice, or placebo on both occasions. Throughout the experiments and outcome assessment, investigators stayed blinded to trial group allocation. Broader findings and caveats from the paper: Non-spike TCR breadth was comparable between vaccine and placebo recipients, consistent with the vaccine containing only spike. Compared with placebo recipients, Ad26.COV2.S recipients showed higher spike-specific TCR breadth (P = 0.0014). The authors noted that the TCR breadth and depth analyses may have underestimated total T cell responses. After vaccination, spike-specific CD8+ and CD4+ T cell responses were reported to show substantial breadth. The study was not powered to compare responses between vaccine doses or regimens.

On this clone itself: No antigen is known for it. Qualities for individual bases were not recorded, and no much larger clone is one base off.

V was cut back by 3 bases and J by 0 bases, leaving a gap of 11 bases between them. The cysteine opens and the phenylalanine closes a CDR3 of 15 amino acids. Just CDR3 DNA is preserved here, 45 bases in frame from base 1. As encoded in the germline V gene, CDR1 is MGHRA while CDR2 is YSYEKL. TCRbeta CDR3 regions were sequenced with the immunoSEQ Assay. After extraction, genomic DNA underwent amplification by bias-controlled multiplex PCR, followed by high-throughput sequencing. The authors' pipeline ran thus. To quantify the absolute abundance of every unique TCRbeta CDR3 region, sequences were collapsed and filtered. Usable DNA was measured by amplifying reference genes present in all nucleated cells, and TCRbeta template counts were normalized to that usable DNA to estimate T cell fraction. Repertoire TCRs were annotated as SARS-CoV-2-specific by exact matching of V gene, CDR3 amino acid sequence and J gene to a known reactive TCR set. MIRA supplied the reference SARS-CoV-2 TCR set, which was filtered for enrichment in COVID-19-positive ImmuneCODE repertoires so that public or cross-reactive TCRs were removed. Using the MIRA antigens, annotated TCRs were further analysed by specific ORF or by position within an ORF. Breadth was defined as annotated unique rearrangements over total unique productive rearrangements; depth was the summed frequency of those rearrangements. Group comparisons of TCR breadth used two-sided Wilcoxon rank-sum tests. This immuneACCESS table, as held by TCRdb, lists in-frame sequences with V and J called but not all clones. Of the missing ones, under half trace to an unresolved V gene in checked studies; the others have no known cause. Clone size and V and J calls were adopted from that table, with D and trimming inferred from the DNA. The sample profile shows approximately 400,000 clones; 83% of them were found once. The ten largest clones represent almost 7.5% of the sample.

The sample's treatment or condition, from its label and the paper: roughly 18 received Ad26.COV2.S at low or high dose, single or two shots; 5 received placebo; per-sample allocation not given. Repertoires of vaccine and placebo recipients were sequenced from samples collected on day 63 after the first injection. Cohort 1b enrolled some 25 adults aged 18-55 years at a single site in Boston, USA, between 29 July and 7 August 2020. As a vaccine, Ad26.COV2.S was a replication-incompetent adenovirus type 26 vector that expressed a prefusion-stabilized SARS-CoV-2 spike protein derived from the original Wuhan strain.

This sequence was found in a person between 18 and 65 years old who received the Ad26.COV2.S COVID-19 vaccine or a placebo. The sequence links TRBV4-1 to TRBJ1-1, with the D gene too uncertain to name. This material consisted of peripheral blood, taken in a trial of Ad26.COV2.S vaccine versus placebo. The DNA sequence reads TGCGCCAGCAGCCAGTCCGCACGATTGAACACTGAAGCTTTCTTT. Its protein reads: CASSQSARLNTEAFF.